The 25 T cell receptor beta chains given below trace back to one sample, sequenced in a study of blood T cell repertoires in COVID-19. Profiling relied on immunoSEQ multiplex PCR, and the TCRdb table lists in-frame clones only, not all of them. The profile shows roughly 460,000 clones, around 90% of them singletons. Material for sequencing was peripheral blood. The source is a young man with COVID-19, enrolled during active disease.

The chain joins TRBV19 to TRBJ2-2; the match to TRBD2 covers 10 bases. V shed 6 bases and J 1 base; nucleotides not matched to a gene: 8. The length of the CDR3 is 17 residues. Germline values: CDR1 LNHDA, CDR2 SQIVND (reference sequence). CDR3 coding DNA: TGTGCCAGTAGCCGGACTAGCGGAAGGAAGAACACCGGGGAGCTGTTTTTT. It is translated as CASSRTSGRKNTGELFF.

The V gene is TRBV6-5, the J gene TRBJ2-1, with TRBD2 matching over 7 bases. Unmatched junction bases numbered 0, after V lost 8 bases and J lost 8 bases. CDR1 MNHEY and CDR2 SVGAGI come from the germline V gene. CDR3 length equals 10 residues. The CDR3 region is CASGGDEQFF. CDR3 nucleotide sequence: TGTGCCAGCGGGGGGGATGAGCAGTTCTTC.

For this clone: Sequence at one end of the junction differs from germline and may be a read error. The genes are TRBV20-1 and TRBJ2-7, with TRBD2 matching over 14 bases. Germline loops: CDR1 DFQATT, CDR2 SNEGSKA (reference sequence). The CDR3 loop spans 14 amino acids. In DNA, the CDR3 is TGCAGTGCTAGTCAGACTAGCGGGAGGGCAGAAAAAACCTTC. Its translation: CSASQTSGRAEKTF.

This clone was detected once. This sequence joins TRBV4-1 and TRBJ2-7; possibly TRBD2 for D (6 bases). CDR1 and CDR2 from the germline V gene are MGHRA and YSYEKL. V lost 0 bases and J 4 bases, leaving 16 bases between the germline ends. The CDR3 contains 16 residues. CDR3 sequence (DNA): TGCGCCAGCAGCCAAGAGTCTTCTGCGGGGAGGTACGAGCAGTACTTC. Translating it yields CASSQESSAGRYEQYF.

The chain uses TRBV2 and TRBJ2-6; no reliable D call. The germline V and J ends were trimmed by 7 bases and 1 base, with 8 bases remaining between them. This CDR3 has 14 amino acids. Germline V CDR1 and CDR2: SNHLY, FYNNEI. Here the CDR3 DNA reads TGTGCCAGCAACCCGCAGTCTGGGGCCAACGTCCTGACTTTC. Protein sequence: CASNPQSGANVLTF. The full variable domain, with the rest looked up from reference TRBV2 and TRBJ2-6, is EPEVTQTPSHQVTQMGQEVILRCVPISNHLYFYWYRQILGQKVEFLVSFYNNEISEKSEIFDDQFSVERPDGSNFTLKIRSTKLEDSAMYFCASNPQSGANVLTFGAGSRLTVL.

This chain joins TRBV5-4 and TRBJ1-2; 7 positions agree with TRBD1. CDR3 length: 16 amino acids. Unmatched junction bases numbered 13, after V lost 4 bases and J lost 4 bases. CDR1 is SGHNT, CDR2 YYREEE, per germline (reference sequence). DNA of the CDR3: TGTGCCAGCAGCGTTAATCCTGCAGGGGGTCGCTATGGCTACACCTTC. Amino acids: CASSVNPAGGRYGYTF.

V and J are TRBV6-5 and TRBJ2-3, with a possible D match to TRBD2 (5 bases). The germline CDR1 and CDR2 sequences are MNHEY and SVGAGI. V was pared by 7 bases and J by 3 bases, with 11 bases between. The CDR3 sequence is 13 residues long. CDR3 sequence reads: CASMGRETDTQYF. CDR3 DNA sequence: TGTGCCAGCATGGGCCGGGAAACAGATACGCAGTATTTT.

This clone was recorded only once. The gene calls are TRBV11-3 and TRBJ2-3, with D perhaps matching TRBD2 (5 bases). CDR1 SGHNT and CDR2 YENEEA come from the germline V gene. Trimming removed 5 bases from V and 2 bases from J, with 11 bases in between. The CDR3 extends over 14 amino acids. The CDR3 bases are TGTGCCAGCAGCCCCCGGCGGGCCACAGATACGCAGTATTTT. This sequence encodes CASSPRRATDTQYF. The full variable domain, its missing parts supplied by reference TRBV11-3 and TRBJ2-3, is EAGVVQSPRYKIIEKKQPVAFWCNPISGHNTLYWYLQNLGQGPELLIRYENEEAVDDSQLPKDRFSAERLKGVDSTLKIQPAELGDSAVYLCASSPRRATDTQYFGPGTRLTVL.

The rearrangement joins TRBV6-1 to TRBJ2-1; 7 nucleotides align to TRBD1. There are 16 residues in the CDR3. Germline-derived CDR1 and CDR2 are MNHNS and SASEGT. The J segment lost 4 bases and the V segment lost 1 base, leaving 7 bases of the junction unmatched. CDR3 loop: CASSEVGQGEYNEQFF. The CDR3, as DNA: TGTGCCAGCAGTGAAGTCGGGCAGGGGGAATACAATGAGCAGTTCTTC.

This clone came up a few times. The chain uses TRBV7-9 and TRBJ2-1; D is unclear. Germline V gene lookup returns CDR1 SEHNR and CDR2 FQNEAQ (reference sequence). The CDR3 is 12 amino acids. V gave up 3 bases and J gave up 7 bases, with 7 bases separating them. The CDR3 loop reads CASSFGENEQFF. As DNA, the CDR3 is TGTGCCAGCAGCTTCGGAGAAAATGAGCAGTTCTTC.

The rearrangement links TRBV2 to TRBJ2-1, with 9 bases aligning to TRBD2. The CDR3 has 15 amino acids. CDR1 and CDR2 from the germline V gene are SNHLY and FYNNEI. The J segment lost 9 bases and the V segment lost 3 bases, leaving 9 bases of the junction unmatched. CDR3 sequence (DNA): TGTGCCAGCAGTGATGCGGGGGGGCCTTCAGGTGAGCAGTTCTTC. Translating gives CASSDAGGPSGEQFF.

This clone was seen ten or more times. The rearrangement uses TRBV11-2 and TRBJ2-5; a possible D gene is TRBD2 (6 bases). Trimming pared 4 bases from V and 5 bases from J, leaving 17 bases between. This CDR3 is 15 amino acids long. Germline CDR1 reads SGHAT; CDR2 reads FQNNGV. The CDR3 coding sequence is TGTGCCAGCAGCTCCAATTGGGCAGGGAGGGAGACCCAGTACTTC. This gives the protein CASSSNWAGRETQYF.

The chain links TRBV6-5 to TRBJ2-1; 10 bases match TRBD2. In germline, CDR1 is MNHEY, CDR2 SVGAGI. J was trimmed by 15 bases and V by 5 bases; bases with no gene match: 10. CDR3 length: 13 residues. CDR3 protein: CASSTRAGGEGFF. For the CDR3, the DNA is TGTGCCAGCAGTACCAGAGCGGGGGGGGAGGGGTTCTTC.

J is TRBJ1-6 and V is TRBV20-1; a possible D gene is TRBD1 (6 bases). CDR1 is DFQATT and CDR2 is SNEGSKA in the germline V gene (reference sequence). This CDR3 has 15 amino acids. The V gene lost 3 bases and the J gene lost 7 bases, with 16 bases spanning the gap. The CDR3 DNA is TGCAGTGCTAGTACCCCCGGGCAGGGGAATTCACCCCTCCACTTT. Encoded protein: CSASTPGQGNSPLHF.

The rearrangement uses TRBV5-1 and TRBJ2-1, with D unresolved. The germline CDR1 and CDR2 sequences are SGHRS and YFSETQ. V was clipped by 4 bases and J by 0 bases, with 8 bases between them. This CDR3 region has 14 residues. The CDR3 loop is CASSVQVSYNEQFF. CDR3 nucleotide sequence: TGCGCCAGCAGCGTCCAGGTCTCCTACAATGAGCAGTTCTTC.

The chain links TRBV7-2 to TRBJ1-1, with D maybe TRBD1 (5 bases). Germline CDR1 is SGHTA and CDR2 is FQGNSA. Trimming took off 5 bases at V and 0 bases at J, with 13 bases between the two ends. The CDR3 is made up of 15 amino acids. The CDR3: CASSRQGVVNTEAFF. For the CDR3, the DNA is TGTGCCAGCAGCCGGCAGGGTGTGGTGAACACTGAAGCTTTCTTT. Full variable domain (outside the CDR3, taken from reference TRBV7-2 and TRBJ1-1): GAGVSQSPSNKVTEKGKDVELRCDPISGHTALYWYRQSLGQGLEFLIYFQGNSAPDKSGLPSDRFSAERTGGSVSTLTIQRTQQEDSAVYLCASSRQGVVNTEAFFGQGTRLTVV.

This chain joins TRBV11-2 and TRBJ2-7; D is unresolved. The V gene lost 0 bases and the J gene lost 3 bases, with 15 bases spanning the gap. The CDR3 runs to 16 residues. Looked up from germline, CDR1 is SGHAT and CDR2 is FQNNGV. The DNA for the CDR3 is TGTGCCAGCAGCTTAGACTCGGTCACAGCCGACTACGAGCAGTACTTC. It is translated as CASSLDSVTADYEQYF.

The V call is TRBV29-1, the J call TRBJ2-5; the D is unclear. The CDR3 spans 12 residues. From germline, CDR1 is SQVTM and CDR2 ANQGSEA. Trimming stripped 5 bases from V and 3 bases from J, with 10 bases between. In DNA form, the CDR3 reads TGCAGCGTTTTTGAGAGCAAAGAGACCCAGTACTTC. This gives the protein CSVFESKETQYF.

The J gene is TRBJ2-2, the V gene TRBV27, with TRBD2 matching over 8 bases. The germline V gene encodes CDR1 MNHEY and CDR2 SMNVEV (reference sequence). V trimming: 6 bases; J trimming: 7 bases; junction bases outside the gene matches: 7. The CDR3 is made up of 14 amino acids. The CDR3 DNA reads TGTGCCAGCAGACTCGGGACTAGGATCGGGGAGCTGTTTTTT. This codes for CASRLGTRIGELFF.

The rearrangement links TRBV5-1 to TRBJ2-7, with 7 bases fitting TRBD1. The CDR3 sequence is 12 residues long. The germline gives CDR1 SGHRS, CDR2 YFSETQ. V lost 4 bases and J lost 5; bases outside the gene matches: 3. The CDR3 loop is CASSLTGHEQYF. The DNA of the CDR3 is TGCGCCAGCAGCCTGACAGGGCACGAGCAGTACTTC.

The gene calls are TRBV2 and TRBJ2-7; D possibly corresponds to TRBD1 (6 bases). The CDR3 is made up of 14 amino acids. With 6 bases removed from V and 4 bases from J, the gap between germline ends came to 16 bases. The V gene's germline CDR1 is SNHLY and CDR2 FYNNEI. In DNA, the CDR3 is TGTGCCAGCAGCCTAGCCGGGACAAAGTACGAGCAGTACTTC. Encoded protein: CASSLAGTKYEQYF.

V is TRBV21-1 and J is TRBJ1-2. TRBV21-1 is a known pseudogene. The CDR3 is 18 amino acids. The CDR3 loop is CASSAHSKTGTGILGYTF. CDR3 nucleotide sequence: TGTGCCAGCAGCGCCCACTCTAAGACCGGGACTGGGATCTTGGGCTACACCTTC.

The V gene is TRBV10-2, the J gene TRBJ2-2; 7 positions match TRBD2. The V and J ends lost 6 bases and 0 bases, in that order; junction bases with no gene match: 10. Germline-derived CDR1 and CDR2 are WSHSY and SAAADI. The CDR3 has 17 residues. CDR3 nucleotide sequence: TGCGCCAGCAGGAATCTACCAGGACTAGCGAACACCGGGGAGCTGTTTTTT. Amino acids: CASRNLPGLANTGELFF.

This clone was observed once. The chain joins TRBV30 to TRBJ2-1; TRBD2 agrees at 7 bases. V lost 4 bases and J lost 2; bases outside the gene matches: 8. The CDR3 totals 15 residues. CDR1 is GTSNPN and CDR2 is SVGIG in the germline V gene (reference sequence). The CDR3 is CAWTLGGGAYNEQFF. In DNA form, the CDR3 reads TGTGCCTGGACCCTAGGTGGGGGGGCCTACAATGAGCAGTTCTTC. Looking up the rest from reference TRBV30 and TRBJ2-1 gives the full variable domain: SQTIHQWPATLVQPVGSPLSLECTVEGTSNPNLYWYRQAAGRGLQLLFYSVGIGQISSEVPQNLSASRPQDRQFILSSKKLLLSDSGFYLCAWTLGGGAYNEQFFGPGTRLTVL.

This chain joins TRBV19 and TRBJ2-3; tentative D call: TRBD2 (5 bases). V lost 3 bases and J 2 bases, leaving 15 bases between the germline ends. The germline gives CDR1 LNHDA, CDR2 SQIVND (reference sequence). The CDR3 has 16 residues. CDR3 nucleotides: TGTGCCAGTAGTATCGTTCCGTGGGAGAACACAGATACGCAGTATTTT. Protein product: CASSIVPWENTDTQYF.